Sequencing of this T cell receptor beta chain was carried out in a study of molecular identifiers for immune sequencing clone quantification. Using its own MiXCR run on the PCR reads, TCRdb lists one record per CDR3 protein. Among 65,000 to 70,000 distinct CDR3 sequences listed, about a sixth were seen once. Germline CDR1 is SEHNR and CDR2 is FQNEAQ (reference sequence). V lost 4 bases and J lost 9, with 10 bases in between. The CDR3 loop spans 12 amino acids. V usage is TRBV7-9 and J usage is TRBJ1-5, with D possibly being TRBD1 (5 bases). The sequencing input was naive CD8+ T cells from blood, with Jurkat cell RNA spiked in. The subset denotes: FACS-sorted CD8+CD4-CCR7+CD45RA+ naive T cells. This TCR came from a human donor in good health. Some libraries in this study had Jurkat cell RNA spiked in. The CDR3 DNA is TGTGCCAGCAGCTGGGGGGTATCGCCCCAGCATTTT. Residues: CASSWGVSPQHF.